Listed here are 3 T cell receptor beta chains from one sample, sequenced in a study of CD4 T cells in relation to SARS-CoV-2 and coronaviruses. Produced via immunoSEQ multiplex PCR; TCRdb's table is partial and in-frame only. The sample has about 24,000 clones; less than 75% are singletons. The unexposed donors gave CD4+ T cells in about 2010-2019, prior to COVID-19. CD4+ T cells were isolated from the cells after 10 days of culture. Their target antigens are unknown. The material sequenced was CD4+ T cells from PBMCs, cultured in vitro. The receptors come from a human donor in good health.

V usage is TRBV5-6 and J usage is TRBJ2-7, with D possibly being TRBD1 (6 bases). Germline V gene data show CDR1 as SGHDT and CDR2 as YYEEEE. The CDR3 length is 13 residues. V was shortened by 3 bases and J by 6 bases, with 13 bases between the two germline ends. The CDR3 loop is CASSSVRGGEQYF. In DNA, the CDR3 is TGTGCCAGCAGCTCAGTCAGGGGTGGCGAGCAGTACTTC. The full variable domain, rest sourced from reference TRBV5-6 and TRBJ2-7, is DAGVTQSPTHLIKTRGQQVTLRCSPKSGHDTVSWYQQALGQGPQFIFQYYEEEERQRGNFPDRFSGHQFPNYSSELNVNALLLGDSALYLCASSSVRGGEQYFGPGTRLTVT.

The gene calls are TRBV7-7 and TRBJ2-1, with D possibly being TRBD1 or TRBD2 (5 bases each). With 5 bases removed from V and 4 bases from J, the gap between germline ends came to 15 bases. The CDR3 is 15 amino acids. Germline CDR1 SSHAT, CDR2 FNYEAQ (reference sequence). CDR3 in DNA: TGTGCCAGCAGCCCCCGCCGGGACGGTTACAATGAGCAGTTCTTC. Translated, it gives CASSPRRDGYNEQFF.

This clone was picked up a small number of times. The chain employs TRBV11-2 and TRBJ2-3; 11 bases fit TRBD2. Per germline, CDR1 SGHAT and CDR2 FQNNGV. This CDR3 has 18 residues. Trimming cost V 5 bases and J 0 bases; bases outside gene matches: 10. The CDR3 nucleotides are TGTGCCAGCAGCCTAAGGACTAGCGGGCCGGGGAGCACAGATACGCAGTATTTT. It is translated as CASSLRTSGPGSTDTQYF.